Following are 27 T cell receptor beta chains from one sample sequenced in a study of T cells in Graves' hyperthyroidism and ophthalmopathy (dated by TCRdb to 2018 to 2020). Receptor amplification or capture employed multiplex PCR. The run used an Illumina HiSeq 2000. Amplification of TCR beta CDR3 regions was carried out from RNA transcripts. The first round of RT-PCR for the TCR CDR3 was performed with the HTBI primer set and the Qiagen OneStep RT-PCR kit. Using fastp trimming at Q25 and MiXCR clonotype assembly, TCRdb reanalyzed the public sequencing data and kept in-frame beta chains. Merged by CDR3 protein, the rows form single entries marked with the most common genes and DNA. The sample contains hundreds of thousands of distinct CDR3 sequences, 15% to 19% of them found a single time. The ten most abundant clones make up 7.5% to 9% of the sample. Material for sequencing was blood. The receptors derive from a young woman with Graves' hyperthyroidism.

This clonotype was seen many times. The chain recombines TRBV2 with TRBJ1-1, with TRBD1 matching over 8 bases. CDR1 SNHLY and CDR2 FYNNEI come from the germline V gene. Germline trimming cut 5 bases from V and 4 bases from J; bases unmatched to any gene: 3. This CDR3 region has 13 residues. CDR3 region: CASSYGQGTEAFF. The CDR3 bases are TGTGCCAGCAGTTACGGACAGGGCACTGAAGCTTTCTTT.

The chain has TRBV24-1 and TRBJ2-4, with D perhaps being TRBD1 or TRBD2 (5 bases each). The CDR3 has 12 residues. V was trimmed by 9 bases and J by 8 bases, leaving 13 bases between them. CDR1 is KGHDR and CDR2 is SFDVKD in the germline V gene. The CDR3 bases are TGTGCCACCTCCGACGGGGCGGACATTCAGTACTTC. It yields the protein CATSDGADIQYF.

CDR3 sequence: CASSLTGGLGTGELFF. CDR3 in DNA: TGTGCCAGCAGTCTCACAGGGGGCTTGGGGACCGGGGAGCTGTTTTTT. The chain recombines TRBV27 with TRBJ2-2, with 9 bases aligning to TRBD1. Germline CDR1 MNHEY, CDR2 SMNVEV (reference sequence). The CDR3 is made up of 16 amino acids. The J segment lost 5 bases and the V segment lost 5 bases, leaving 9 bases of the junction unmatched.

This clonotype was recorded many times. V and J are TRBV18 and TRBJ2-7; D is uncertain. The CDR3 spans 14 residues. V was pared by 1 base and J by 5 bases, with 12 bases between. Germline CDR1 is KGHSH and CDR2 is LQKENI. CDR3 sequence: CASSPLPSGDEQYF. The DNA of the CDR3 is TGTGCCAGCTCACCACTGCCATCGGGCGACGAGCAGTACTTC.

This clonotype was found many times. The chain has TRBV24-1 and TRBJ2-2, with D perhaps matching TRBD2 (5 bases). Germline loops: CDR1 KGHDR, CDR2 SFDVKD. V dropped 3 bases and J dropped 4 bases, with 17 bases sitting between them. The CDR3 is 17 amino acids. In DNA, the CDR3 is TGTGCCACCAGTGATGGGATCCGGGGAACACGCACCGGGGAGCTGTTTTTT. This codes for CATSDGIRGTRTGELFF.

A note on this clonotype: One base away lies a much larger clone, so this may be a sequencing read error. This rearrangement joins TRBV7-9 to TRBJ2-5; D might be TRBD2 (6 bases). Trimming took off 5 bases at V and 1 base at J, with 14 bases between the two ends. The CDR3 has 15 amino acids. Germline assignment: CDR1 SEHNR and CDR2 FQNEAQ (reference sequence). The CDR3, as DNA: TGTGCCAGCAGCGGCGCCCGGGGGAGCCAAGAGACCCAGTACTTC. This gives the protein CASSGARGSQETQYF.

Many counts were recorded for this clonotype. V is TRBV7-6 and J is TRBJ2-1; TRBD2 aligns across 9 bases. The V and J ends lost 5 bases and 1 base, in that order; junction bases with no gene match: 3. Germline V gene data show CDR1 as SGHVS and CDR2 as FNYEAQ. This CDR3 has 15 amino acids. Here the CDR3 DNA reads TGTGCCAGCAGCCCAGCGGGAGGTTCCTACAATGAGCAGTTCTTC. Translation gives CASSPAGGSYNEQFF.

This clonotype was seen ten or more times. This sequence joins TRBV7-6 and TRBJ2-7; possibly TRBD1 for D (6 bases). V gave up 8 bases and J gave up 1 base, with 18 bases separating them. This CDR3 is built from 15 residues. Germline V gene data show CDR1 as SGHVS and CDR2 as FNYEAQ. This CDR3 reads CASSDFGQFSYEQYF. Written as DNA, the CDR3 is TGTGCCAGCTCCGATTTCGGACAGTTTTCCTACGAGCAGTACTTC.

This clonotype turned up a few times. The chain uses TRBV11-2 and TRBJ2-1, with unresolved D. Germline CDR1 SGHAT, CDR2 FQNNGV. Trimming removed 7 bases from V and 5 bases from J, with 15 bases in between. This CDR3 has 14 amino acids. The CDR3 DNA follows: TGTGCCAGCACCGGTAAAGGGTTCCACAATGAGCAGTTCTTC. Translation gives CASTGKGFHNEQFF.

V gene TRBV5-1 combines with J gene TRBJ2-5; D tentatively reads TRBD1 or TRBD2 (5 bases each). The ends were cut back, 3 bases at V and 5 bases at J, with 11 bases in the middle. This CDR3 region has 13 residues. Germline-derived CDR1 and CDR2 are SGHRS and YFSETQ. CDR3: CASSSRRDETQYF. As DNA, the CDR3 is TGCGCCAGCAGCTCGCGCAGGGACGAGACCCAGTACTTC. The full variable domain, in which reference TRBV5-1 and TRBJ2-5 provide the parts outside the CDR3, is KAGVTQTPRYLIKTRGQQVTLSCSPISGHRSVSWYQQTPGQGLQFLFEYFSETQRNKGNFPGRFSGRQFSNSRSEMNVSTLELGDSALYLCASSSRRDETQYFGPGTRLLVL.

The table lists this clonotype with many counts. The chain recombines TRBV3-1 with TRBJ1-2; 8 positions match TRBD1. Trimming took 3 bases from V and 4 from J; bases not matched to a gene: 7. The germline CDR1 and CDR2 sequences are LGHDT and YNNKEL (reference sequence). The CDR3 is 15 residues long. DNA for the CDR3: TGTGCCAGCAGCCAGGGAACAGGGGGTAGCTATGGCTACACCTTC. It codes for CASSQGTGGSYGYTF. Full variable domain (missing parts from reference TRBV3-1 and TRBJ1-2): DTAVSQTPKYLVTQMGNDKSIKCEQNLGHDTMYWYKQDSKKFLKIMFSYNNKELIINETVPNRFSPKSPDKAHLNLHINSLELGDSAVYFCASSQGTGGSYGYTFGSGTRLTVV.

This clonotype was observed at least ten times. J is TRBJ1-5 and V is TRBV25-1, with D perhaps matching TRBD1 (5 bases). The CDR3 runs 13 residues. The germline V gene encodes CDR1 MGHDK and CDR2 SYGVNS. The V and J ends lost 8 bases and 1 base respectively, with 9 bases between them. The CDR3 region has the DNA TGTGCCAGCTCTCGACAGAGCAATCAGCCCCAGCATTTT. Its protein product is CASSRQSNQPQHF. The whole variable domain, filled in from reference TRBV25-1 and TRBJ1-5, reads EADIYQTPRYLVIGTGKKITLECSQTMGHDKMYWYQQDPGMELHLIHYSYGVNSTEKGDLSSESTVSRIRTEHFPLTLESARPSHTSQYLCASSRQSNQPQHFGDGTRLSIL.

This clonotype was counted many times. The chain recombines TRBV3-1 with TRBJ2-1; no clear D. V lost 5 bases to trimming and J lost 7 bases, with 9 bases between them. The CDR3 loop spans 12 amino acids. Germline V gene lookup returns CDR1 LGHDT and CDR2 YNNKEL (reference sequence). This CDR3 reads CASSLVQNEQFF. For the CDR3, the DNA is TGTGCCAGCAGCTTAGTGCAGAATGAGCAGTTCTTC.

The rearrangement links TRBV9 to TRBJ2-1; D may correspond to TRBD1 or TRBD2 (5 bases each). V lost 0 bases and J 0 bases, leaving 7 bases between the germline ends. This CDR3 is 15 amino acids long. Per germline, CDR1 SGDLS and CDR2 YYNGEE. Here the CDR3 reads CASSVDGGSYNEQFF. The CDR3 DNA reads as TGTGCCAGCAGCGTAGATGGGGGCTCCTACAATGAGCAGTTCTTC.

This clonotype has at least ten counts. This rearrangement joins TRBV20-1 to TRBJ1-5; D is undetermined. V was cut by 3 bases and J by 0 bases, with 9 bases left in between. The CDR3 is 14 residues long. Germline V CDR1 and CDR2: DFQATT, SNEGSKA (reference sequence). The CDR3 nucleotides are TGCAGTGCTAGTCCAGGTTATAGCAATCAGCCCCAGCATTTT. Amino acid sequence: CSASPGYSNQPQHF.

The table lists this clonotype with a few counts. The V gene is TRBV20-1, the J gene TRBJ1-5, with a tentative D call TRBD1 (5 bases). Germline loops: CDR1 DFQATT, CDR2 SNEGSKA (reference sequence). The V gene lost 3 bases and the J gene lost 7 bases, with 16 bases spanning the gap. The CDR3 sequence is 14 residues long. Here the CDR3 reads CSARTPGPKQPQHF. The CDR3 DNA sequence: TGCAGTGCTAGGACTCCGGGGCCCAAACAGCCCCAGCATTTT.

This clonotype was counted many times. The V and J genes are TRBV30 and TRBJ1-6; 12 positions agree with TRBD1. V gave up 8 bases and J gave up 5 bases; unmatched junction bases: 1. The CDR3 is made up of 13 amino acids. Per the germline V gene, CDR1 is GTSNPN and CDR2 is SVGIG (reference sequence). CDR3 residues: CAGTGGNNSPLHF. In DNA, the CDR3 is TGTGCCGGGACAGGGGGCAATAATTCACCCCTCCACTTT.

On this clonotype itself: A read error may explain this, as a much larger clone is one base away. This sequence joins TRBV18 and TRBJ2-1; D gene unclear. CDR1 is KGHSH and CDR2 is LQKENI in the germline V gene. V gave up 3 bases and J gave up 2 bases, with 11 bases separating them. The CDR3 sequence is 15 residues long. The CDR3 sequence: CASSPIEGPYNEQFF. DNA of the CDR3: TGTGCCAGCTCACCGATCGAAGGCCCCTACAATGAGCAGTTCTTC.

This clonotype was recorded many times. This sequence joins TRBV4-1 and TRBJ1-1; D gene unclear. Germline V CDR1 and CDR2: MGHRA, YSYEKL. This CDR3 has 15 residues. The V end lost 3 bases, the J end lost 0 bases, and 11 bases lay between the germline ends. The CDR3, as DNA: TGCGCCAGCAGCCAGGCTGCCCAATTGAACACTGAAGCTTTCTTT. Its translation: CASSQAAQLNTEAFF.

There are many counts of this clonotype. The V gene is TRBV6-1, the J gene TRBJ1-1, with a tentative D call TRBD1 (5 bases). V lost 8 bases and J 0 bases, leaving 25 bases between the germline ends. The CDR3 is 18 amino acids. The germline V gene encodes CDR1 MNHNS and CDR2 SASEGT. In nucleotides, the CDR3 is TGTGCCAGCGGCCTTATTGACAGTACCCAATTCATGAACACTGAAGCTTTCTTT. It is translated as CASGLIDSTQFMNTEAFF.

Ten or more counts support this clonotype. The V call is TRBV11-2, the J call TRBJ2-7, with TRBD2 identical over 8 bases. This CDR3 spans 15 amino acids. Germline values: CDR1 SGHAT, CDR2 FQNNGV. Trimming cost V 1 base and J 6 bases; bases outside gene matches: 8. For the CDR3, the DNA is TGTGCCAGCAGCTTAGGAGGCGGGAGGAGGACCGAGCAGTACTTC. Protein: CASSLGGGRRTEQYF.

CDR3 sequence reads: CSALAGAGGTQYF. The DNA of the CDR3 is TGCAGTGCACTAGCGGGGGCGGGGGGGACCCAGTACTTC. V and J are TRBV20-1 and TRBJ2-5, with 11 bases identical to TRBD2. The trim removed 6 bases at V and 7 bases at J, leaving 7 bases unmatched. CDR3 length: 13 residues. Germline V gene sequence: CDR1 DFQATT, CDR2 SNEGSKA (reference sequence).

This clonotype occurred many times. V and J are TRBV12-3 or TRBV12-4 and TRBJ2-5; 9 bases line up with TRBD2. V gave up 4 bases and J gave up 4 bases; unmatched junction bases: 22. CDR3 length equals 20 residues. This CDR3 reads CASSSQPYSGAGGRGETQYF. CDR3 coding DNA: TGTGCCAGCAGTTCCCAACCATATTCAGGGGCGGGAGGGCGCGGAGAGACCCAGTACTTC.

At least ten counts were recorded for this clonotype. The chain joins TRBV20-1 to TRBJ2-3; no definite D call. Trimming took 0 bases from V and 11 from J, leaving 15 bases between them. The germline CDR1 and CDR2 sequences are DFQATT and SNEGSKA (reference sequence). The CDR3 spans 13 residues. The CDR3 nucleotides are TGCAGTGCTAGAGAATTAGTCCCCTGGGGGCAGTATTTT. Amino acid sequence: CSARELVPWGQYF.

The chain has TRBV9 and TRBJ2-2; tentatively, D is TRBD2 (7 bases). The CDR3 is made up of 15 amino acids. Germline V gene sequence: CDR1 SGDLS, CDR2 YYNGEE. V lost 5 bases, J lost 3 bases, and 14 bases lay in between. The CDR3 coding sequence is TGTGCCAGCAGGGAGGGAGGGGGGTACACCGGGGAGCTGTTTTTT. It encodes CASREGGGYTGELFF. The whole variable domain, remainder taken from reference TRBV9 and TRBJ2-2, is DSGVTQTPKHLITATGQRVTLRCSPRSGDLSVYWYQQSLDQGLQFLIQYYNGEERAKGNILERFSAQQFPDLHSELNLSSLELGDSALYFCASREGGGYTGELFFGEGSRLTVL.

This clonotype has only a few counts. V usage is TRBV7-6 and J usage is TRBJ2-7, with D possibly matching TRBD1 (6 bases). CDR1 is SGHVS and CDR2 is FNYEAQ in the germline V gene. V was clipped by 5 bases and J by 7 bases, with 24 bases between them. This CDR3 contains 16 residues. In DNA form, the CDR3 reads TGTGCCAGCAGCCTCGAGGAGCAGGGGAACTGGGGAGAGCAGTACTTC. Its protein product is CASSLEEQGNWGEQYF.

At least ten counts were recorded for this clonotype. This chain's CDR3 is CASTDRANTGELFF. As DNA, the CDR3 is TGCGCCAGCACAGACAGGGCGAACACCGGGGAGCTGTTTTTT. This chain uses TRBV5-1 with TRBJ2-2, with 7 bases that match TRBD1. The CDR3 has 14 amino acids. Unmatched junction bases numbered 2, after V lost 6 bases and J lost 0 bases. Germline V lookup: CDR1 SGHRS, CDR2 YFSETQ.